The 8 T cell receptor beta chains below all came from one sample that was sequenced in a study of post-analysis software for immune sequencing data. Built from TCR beta cDNA, the libraries had unique molecular identifiers in them. TCRdb re-called the PCR reads with MiXCR, one entry per CDR3 protein. The table has 400,000 to 500,000 distinct CDR3 sequences, approximately 37% seen once. No antigen is known for these receptors. Study findings and constraints: Roughly 5 TRBV segments occurring more often in patients than controls included TRBV5-6, TRBV5-1 and TRBV20-1.

The material sequenced was blood. These receptors all come from a girl aged 2 to 9 with multiple sclerosis.

CDR3 amino acids: CASSLRTSGFYNEQFF. CDR3 in DNA: TGTGCCAGCAGCCTGCGGACTAGCGGGTTCTACAATGAGCAGTTCTTC. This chain uses TRBV5-5 with TRBJ2-1; 11 bases agree with TRBD2. Unmatched junction bases numbered 6, after V lost 4 bases and J lost 3 bases. The germline V gene encodes CDR1 SGHKS and CDR2 YYEKEE (reference sequence). This CDR3 contains 16 residues.

Only a few counts were recorded for this clonotype. This sequence joins TRBV29-1 and TRBJ2-7, with 9 bases lining up with TRBD1. Germline assignment: CDR1 SQVTM and CDR2 ANQGSEA. CDR3 length: 14 residues. V was clipped by 6 bases and J by 3 bases; unmatched bases: 9. The CDR3 is CSVVDRTGVYEQYF. The CDR3 DNA reads as TGCAGCGTCGTCGATCGGACAGGGGTCTACGAGCAGTACTTC.

In the case of this clonotype: Sequence at one end of the junction differs from germline and may be a read error. The rearrangement joins TRBV27 to TRBJ2-7; 7 bases align to TRBD2. CDR3 size: 14 residues. From germline, CDR1 is MNHEY and CDR2 SMNVEV (reference sequence). CDR3 nucleotides: TGTGTCAGCAGTTTAACCGTAGCGGGTGGTGAGCAGTACTTC. Its protein product is CVSSLTVAGGEQYF.

This chain connects TRBV11-1 to TRBJ2-1, with D tentatively TRBD2 (6 bases). Germline CDR1 SGHAT, CDR2 FQDESV (reference sequence). The CDR3 covers 13 residues. Trimming pared 0 bases from V and 9 bases from J, leaving 9 bases between. DNA for the CDR3: TGTGCCAGCAGCTTAGCTGCCGGGGGTGAGCAGTTCTTC. Translated: CASSLAAGGEQFF.

This clonotype was found once. This chain joins TRBV20-1 and TRBJ2-1; 10 nucleotides agree with TRBD2. The CDR3 is 14 residues long. With V trimmed by 7 bases and J by 6 bases, 9 bases remained unmatched. Germline V lookup: CDR1 DFQATT, CDR2 SNEGSKA (reference sequence). The CDR3 spells CSGILAGVGNEQFF. DNA for the CDR3: TGCAGTGGAATTCTAGCGGGAGTAGGCAATGAGCAGTTCTTC.

This clonotype was seen more than once but under ten times. J is TRBJ1-5 and V is TRBV19; D is perhaps TRBD1 (5 bases). This CDR3 is built from 15 residues. V dropped 7 bases and J dropped 0 bases, with 13 bases sitting between them. Germline V gene sequence: CDR1 LNHDA, CDR2 SQIVND (reference sequence). This CDR3 reads CASTGGRNSNQPQHF. Written as DNA, the CDR3 is TGTGCCAGTACCGGGGGAAGAAATAGCAATCAGCCCCAGCATTTT.

This clonotype was seen only a few times. V and J are TRBV2 and TRBJ2-3; 9 nucleotides match TRBD2. The ends lost 2 bases at V and 5 bases at J; junction bases unmatched: 5. The CDR3 consists of 15 residues. CDR1 SNHLY and CDR2 FYNNEI come from the germline V gene. The chain's CDR3 is CASSELAGRRDTQYF. CDR3 coding DNA: TGTGCCAGCAGTGAACTAGCGGGGAGGAGAGATACGCAGTATTTT. Supplemented by reference TRBV2 and TRBJ2-3, the full variable domain reads EPEVTQTPSHQVTQMGQEVILRCVPISNHLYFYWYRQILGQKVEFLVSFYNNEISEKSEIFDDQFSVERPDGSNFTLKIRSTKLEDSAMYFCASSELAGRRDTQYFGPGTRLTVL.

The J gene is TRBJ2-7, the V gene TRBV3-1; no reliable D call. The V and J ends lost 3 bases and 7 bases respectively, with 10 bases between them. This CDR3 is built from 12 residues. In germline, CDR1 is LGHDT, CDR2 YNNKEL (reference sequence). CDR3 sequence: CASSHDGLEQYF. The CDR3 DNA follows: TGTGCCAGCAGCCATGACGGTTTGGAGCAGTACTTC.